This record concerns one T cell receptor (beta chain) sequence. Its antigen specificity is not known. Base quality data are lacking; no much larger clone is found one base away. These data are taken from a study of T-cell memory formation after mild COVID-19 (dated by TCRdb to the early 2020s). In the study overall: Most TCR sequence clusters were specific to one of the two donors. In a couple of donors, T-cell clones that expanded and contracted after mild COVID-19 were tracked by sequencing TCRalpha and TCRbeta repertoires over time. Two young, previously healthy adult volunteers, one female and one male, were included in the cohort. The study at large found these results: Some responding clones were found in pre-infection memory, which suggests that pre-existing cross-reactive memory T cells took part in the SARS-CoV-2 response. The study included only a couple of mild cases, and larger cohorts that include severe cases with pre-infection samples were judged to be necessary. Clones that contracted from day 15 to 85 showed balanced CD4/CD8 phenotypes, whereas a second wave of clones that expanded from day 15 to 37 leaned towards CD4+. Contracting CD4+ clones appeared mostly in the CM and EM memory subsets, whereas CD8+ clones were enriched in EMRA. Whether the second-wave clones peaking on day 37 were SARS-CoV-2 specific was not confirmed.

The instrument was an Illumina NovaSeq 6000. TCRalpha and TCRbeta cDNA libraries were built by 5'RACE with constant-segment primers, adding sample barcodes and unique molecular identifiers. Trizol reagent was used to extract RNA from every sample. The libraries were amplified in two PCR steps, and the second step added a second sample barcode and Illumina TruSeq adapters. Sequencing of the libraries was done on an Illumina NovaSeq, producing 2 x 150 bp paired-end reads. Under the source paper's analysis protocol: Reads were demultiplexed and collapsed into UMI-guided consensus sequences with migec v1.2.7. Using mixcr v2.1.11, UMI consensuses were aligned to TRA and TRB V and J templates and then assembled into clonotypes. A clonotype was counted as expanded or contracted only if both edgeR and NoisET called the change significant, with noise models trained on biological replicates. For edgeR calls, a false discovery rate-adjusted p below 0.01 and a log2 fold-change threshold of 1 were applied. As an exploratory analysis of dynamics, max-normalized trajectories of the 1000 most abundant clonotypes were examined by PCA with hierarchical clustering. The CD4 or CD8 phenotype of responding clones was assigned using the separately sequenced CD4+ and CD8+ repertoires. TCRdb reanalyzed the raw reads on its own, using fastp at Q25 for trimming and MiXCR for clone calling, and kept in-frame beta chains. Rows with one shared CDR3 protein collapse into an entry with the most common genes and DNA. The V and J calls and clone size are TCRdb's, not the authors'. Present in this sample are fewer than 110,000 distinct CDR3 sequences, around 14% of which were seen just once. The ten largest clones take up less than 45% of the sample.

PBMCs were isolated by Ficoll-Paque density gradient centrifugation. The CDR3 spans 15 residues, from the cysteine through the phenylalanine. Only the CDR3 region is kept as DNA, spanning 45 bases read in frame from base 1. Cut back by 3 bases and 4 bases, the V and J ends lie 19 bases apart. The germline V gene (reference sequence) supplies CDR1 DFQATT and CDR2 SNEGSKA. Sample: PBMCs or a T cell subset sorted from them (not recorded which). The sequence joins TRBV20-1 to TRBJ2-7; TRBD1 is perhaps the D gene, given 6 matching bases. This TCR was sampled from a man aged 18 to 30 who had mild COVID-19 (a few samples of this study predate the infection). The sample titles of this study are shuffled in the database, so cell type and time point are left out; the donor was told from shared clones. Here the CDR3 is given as CSARPFTGTEYEQYF. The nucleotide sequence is TGCAGTGCTAGGCCATTCACAGGGACGGAATACGAGCAGTACTTC.